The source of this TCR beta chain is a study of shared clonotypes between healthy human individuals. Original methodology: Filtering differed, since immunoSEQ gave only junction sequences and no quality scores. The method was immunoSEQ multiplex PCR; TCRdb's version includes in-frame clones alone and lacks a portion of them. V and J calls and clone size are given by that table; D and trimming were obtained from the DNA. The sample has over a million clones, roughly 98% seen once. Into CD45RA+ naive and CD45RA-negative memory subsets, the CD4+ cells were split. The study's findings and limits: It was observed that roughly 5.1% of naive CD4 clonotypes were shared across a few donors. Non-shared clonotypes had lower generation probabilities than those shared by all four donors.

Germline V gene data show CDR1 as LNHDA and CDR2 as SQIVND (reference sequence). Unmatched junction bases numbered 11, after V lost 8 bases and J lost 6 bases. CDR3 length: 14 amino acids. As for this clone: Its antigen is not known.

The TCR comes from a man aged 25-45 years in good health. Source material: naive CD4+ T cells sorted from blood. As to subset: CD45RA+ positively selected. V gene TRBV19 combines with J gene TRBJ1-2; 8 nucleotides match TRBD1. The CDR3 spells CASLGQAPAHGYTF. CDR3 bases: TGTGCCAGTTTGGGACAGGCCCCCGCCCATGGCTACACCTTC. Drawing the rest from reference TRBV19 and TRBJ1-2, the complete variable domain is DGGITQSPKYLFRKEGQNVTLSCEQNLNHDAMYWYRQDPGQGLRLIYYSQIVNDFQKGDIAEGYSVSREKKESFPLTVTSAQKNPTAFYLCASLGQAPAHGYTFGSGTRLTVV.